The 5 T cell receptor beta chains below all came from one sample that was sequenced in a study of T cells expressing NK-cell markers (dated by TCRdb to 2019 to 2021). The library was produced with 5' RACE. Sequencing used an Illumina HiSeq 2000. Following reprocessing of the reads by TCRdb, the data hold one row per CDR3 protein sequence and no DNA is available. The sample's table covers roughly 380,000 distinct CDR3 sequences. In total, the top ten clones hold around 4.9% of the sample. The sample taken for sequencing was blood T cells: a sorted CD56 or NKG2C T cell subset, CD4+ or CD8+ T cells, or bulk PBMC T cells (not recorded which). The source is a man aged 18-70 years in good health.

The chain recombines TRBV10-3 with TRBJ2-1; the D call from TCRdb, TRBD1, cannot be confirmed without DNA. This CDR3 spans 15 amino acids. Germline V gene data show CDR1 as ENHRY and CDR2 as SYGVKD. This CDR3 reads CAISEVQGRYNEQFF.

The chain recombines TRBV9 with TRBJ2-3; the D gene TCRdb calls, TRBD1, cannot be checked with no DNA. This CDR3 has 12 residues. Germline V gives CDR1 SGDLS, CDR2 YYNGEE. This CDR3 is CASSVLGGTQYF.

The CDR3 spells CASSSLAGSLPYEQYF. The rearrangement links TRBV6-1 to TRBJ2-7; the TCRdb call, TRBD2, lacks DNA for checking. Per the germline V gene, CDR1 is MNHNS and CDR2 is SASEGT. This CDR3 has 16 residues.

The chain recombines TRBV14 with TRBJ2-5; with no DNA, the TCRdb D assignment of TRBD1 cannot be verified. CDR1 and CDR2 (germline): SGHDN, FVKESK. The CDR3 runs to 14 residues. The CDR3 sequence: CASSQVLGGETQYF.

The chain has TRBV12-3 or TRBV12-4 and TRBJ2-5; TCRdb indicates TRBD1, and absent DNA this call remains unverified. The CDR3 sequence is 15 residues long. CDR3 residues: CASTFRDREVGTQYF.